Listed below are T cell receptor beta chains from one sample, sequenced in a study of T cells after somatic rescue of genetic block. Produced via immunoSEQ multiplex PCR; TCRdb's table is partial and in-frame only. The sample holds 95,000 to 120,000 clones, under 95% seen once. Source material: peripheral blood mononuclear cells (PBMCs). The receptors stem from a woman aged 18 to 35. CDR3s include the opening cysteine and the closing phenylalanine or tryptophan. A D gene is named only where the DNA matches it firmly. For some rows the clone size is stated as once, few or many, or as a class when expanded; others skip it.

d_gene	j_gene	v_gene	abundance	CDR3aa	CDR3nt
TRBD2	TRBJ2-5	TRBV4-2	once	CASSQGVSLAGVETQYF	TGTGCCAGCAGCCAAGGGGTTAGTCTAGCGGGAGTAGAGACCCAGTACTTC
NA	TRBJ1-1	TRBV29-1	NA	CSVDPQGLNTEAFF	TGCAGCGTTGACCCACAGGGCTTGAACACTGAAGCTTTCTTT
NA	TRBJ1-5	TRBV5-4	NA	CASSLDLGEVRHF	TGTGCCAGCAGCTTGGATCTCGGGGAGGTCCGTCATTTT
NA	TRBJ1-5	TRBV4-1	NA	CASSQVVMENQPQHF	TGCGCCAGCAGCCAAGTCGTAATGGAAAATCAGCCCCAGCATTTT
NA	TRBJ2-2	TRBV19	NA	CASSTAGALGDTGELFF	TGTGCCAGTAGTACAGCAGGGGCCCTTGGGGACACCGGGGAGCTGTTTTTT
NA	TRBJ2-7	TRBV6-5	NA	CASSREPLSYEQYF	TGTGCCAGCAGTCGAGAACCACTCTCCTACGAGCAGTACTTC
NA	TRBJ1-6	TRBV28	NA	CASSLASSYNSPLHF	TGTGCCAGCAGTTTAGCGAGCTCCTATAATTCACCCCTCCACTTT
NA	TRBJ2-7	TRBV12-1	NA	CASSHREVVHEQYF	TGTGCCAGCAGCCACCGGGAGGTTGTCCACGAGCAGTACTTC
NA	TRBJ2-7	TRBV11-2	NA	CASSLVQSYSYEQYF	TGTGCCAGCAGCTTGGTGCAAAGCTACAGCTACGAGCAGTACTTC
NA	TRBJ1-5	TRBV11-3	NA	CARPMNRSQRQGNQPQHF	TGTGCCCGTCCGATGAATAGGTCTCAACGTCAGGGCAATCAGCCCCAGCATTTT
NA	TRBJ1-2	TRBV30	NA	CAWSDSRQYYGYTF	TGTGCCTGGAGTGATAGCAGACAGTACTATGGCTACACCTTC
NA	TRBJ1-4	TRBV7-8	NA	CASNARVNEKLFF	TGTGCCAGCAATGCTAGGGTGAATGAAAAACTGTTTTTT
NA	TRBJ2-2	TRBV6-5	NA	CASSYGGTAFGELFF	TGTGCCAGCAGTTACGGTGGGACGGCCTTCGGGGAGCTGTTTTTT
NA	TRBJ2-3	TRBV11-3	NA	CASSLQLGGNTDTQYF	TGTGCCAGCAGCTTACAGCTGGGGGGAAACACAGATACGCAGTATTTT
NA	TRBJ2-2	TRBV4-2	NA	CASSQDVGVGTGELFF	TGTGCCAGCAGCCAAGATGTCGGGGTGGGCACCGGGGAGCTGTTTTTT
TRBD1	TRBJ1-6	TRBV12-5	NA	CASGLGQGARNSPLHF	TGTGCTAGTGGTTTGGGACAGGGGGCGCGTAATTCACCCCTCCACTTT
NA	TRBJ1-1	TRBV19	few	CASSIRLGRLNTEAFF	TGTGCCAGTAGTATCCGCCTCGGACGGTTGAACACTGAAGCTTTCTTT
NA	TRBJ1-5	TRBV19	NA	CASSMIGEPQHF	TGTGCCAGTAGTATGATTGGGGAGCCCCAGCATTTT
TRBD2	TRBJ2-1	TRBV6-1	NA	CASIDLAGGPSSEQFF	TGTGCCAGCATTGATCTAGCGGGGGGGCCGTCTAGTGAGCAGTTCTTC
NA	TRBJ1-2	TRBV6-1	NA	CASSRLGFDGYTF	TGTGCCAGCAGCAGACTCGGCTTTGATGGCTACACCTTC
NA	TRBJ1-1	TRBV6-6	once	CASSYTGTTEAFF	TGTGCCAGCAGTTACACAGGGACCACTGAAGCTTTCTTT
TRBD1	TRBJ1-1	TRBV18	few	CASSLNRGEAFF	TGTGCCAGCTCTCTAAACAGGGGGGAAGCTTTCTTT
NA	TRBJ1-1	TRBV18	NA	CASSPPVINTEAFF	TGTGCCAGCTCCCCGCCAGTAATAAACACTGAAGCTTTCTTT
NA	TRBJ2-2	TRBV27	NA	CATGTPGTGELFF	TGTGCCACCGGGACCCCAGGCACCGGGGAGCTGTTTTTT
NA	TRBJ1-3	TRBV5-4	NA	CASSFRGGSSGNTIYF	TGTGCCAGCAGCTTCCGGGGCGGGAGCTCTGGAAACACCATATATTTT
TRBD2	TRBJ2-7	TRBV27	few	CASSLRGNTYEQYF	TGTGCCAGCAGTTTGCGGGGGAATACCTACGAGCAGTACTTC
NA	TRBJ2-1	TRBV5-4	once	CASSLSGSYNEQFF	TGTGCCAGCAGCTTGTCAGGGAGCTACAATGAGCAGTTCTTC
TRBD1	TRBJ1-6	TRBV12-5	NA	CASGFSPLWGQLTNSPLHF	TGTGCTAGTGGTTTCTCTCCTTTGTGGGGACAGCTCACTAATTCACCCCTCCACTTT
NA	TRBJ2-3	TRBV12-5	once	CASGKTGTQYF	TGTGCTAGTGGAAAGACAGGCACGCAGTATTTT
NA	TRBJ1-4	TRBV6-1	NA	CASSVPTGGNEKLFF	TGTGCCAGCAGTGTCCCGACAGGCGGTAATGAAAAACTGTTTTTT
NA	TRBJ2-3	TRBV2	NA	CASRELGGGTDTQYF	TGTGCCAGCAGGGAACTTGGGGGCGGCACAGATACGCAGTATTTT
TRBD1	TRBJ2-2	TRBV30	NA	CAWSPGQLYTGELFF	TGTGCCTGGAGTCCGGGACAGTTATACACCGGGGAGCTGTTTTTT
NA	TRBJ1-2	TRBV11-1	NA	CASSPRSESVYGYTF	TGTGCCAGCAGCCCGAGATCCGAATCAGTTTATGGCTACACCTTC
NA	TRBJ1-2	TRBV9	NA	CASSVEQGAGGYTF	TGTGCCAGCAGCGTAGAGCAAGGGGCTGGAGGCTACACCTTC
NA	TRBJ2-3	TRBV7-3	NA	CASSLGIFSSTDTQYF	TGTGCCAGCAGCTTAGGGATCTTCTCTAGCACAGATACGCAGTATTTT
NA	TRBJ2-7	TRBV20-1	NA	CSASGGGPQYF	TGCAGTGCTAGTGGGGGGGGGCCCCAGTACTTC
TRBD1	TRBJ2-1	TRBV11-2	NA	CASSPDRGIYNEQFF	TGTGCCAGCAGCCCCGACAGGGGTATCTACAATGAGCAGTTCTTC
NA	TRBJ1-4	TRBV27	NA	CASSFQGTNEKLFF	TGTGCCAGCAGTTTTCAGGGCACTAATGAAAAACTGTTTTTT
NA	TRBJ2-6	TRBV28	NA	CASSTPGAGANVLTF	TGTGCCAGCAGTACCCCTGGGGCTGGGGCCAACGTCCTGACTTTC
TRBD2	TRBJ2-6	TRBV4-2	NA	CASTSGGHIGANVLTF	TGTGCCAGCACCTCGGGGGGGCATATTGGGGCCAACGTCCTGACTTTC
NA	TRBJ1-1	TRBV15	NA	CATSSSRGRGLNTEAFF	TGTGCCACCAGCAGTTCCCGGGGGAGGGGCTTGAACACTGAAGCTTTCTTT
TRBD1	TRBJ2-7	TRBV30	NA	CAWSSGQGIYEQYF	TGTGCCTGGAGTTCGGGACAGGGAATTTACGAGCAGTACTTC
TRBD1	TRBJ2-2	TRBV5-5	NA	CASSFHAGGSGTGELFF	TGTGCCAGCAGCTTTCACGCAGGGGGATCGGGGACCGGGGAGCTGTTTTTT
TRBD1	TRBJ2-7	TRBV27	NA	CASSFKTGSNSYEQYF	TGTGCCAGCAGTTTCAAGACAGGGTCGAACTCCTACGAGCAGTACTTC
TRBD1	TRBJ2-3	TRBV6-5	NA	CASRLRDRVGYTQYF	TGTGCCAGCAGACTCCGGGACAGGGTCGGATATACGCAGTATTTT
NA	TRBJ1-1	TRBV29-1	NA	CSTQEGAEGTEAFF	TGCAGCACACAAGAAGGGGCTGAAGGGACTGAAGCTTTCTTT
NA	TRBJ1-2	TRBV7-2	NA	CASSLVLGANYGYTF	TGTGCCAGCAGCTTAGTTCTGGGCGCAAACTATGGCTACACCTTC
TRBD1	TRBJ2-7	TRBV9	once	CASSGGQGSYEQYF	TGTGCCAGCAGCGGGGGACAGGGTAGCTACGAGCAGTACTTC
TRBD1	TRBJ2-3	TRBV7-3	once	CASSWTGKSTDTQYF	TGTGCCAGCAGCTGGACAGGGAAGAGCACAGATACGCAGTATTTT
TRBD1	TRBJ2-7	TRBV14	NA	CASSEEGQGDEQYF	TGTGCCAGCAGCGAGGAGGGACAGGGTGACGAGCAGTACTTC
TRBD2	TRBJ2-3	TRBV29-1	NA	CSVGTSGVQDTQYF	TGCAGCGTAGGGACTAGCGGGGTGCAAGATACGCAGTATTTT
NA	TRBJ2-2	TRBV12-5	NA	CASGYSGEAGAGELFF	TGTGCTAGTGGATACTCGGGGGAGGCGGGCGCCGGGGAGCTGTTTTTT
TRBD1	TRBJ1-5	TRBV14	NA	CASSQVTGGAGQPQHF	TGTGCCAGCAGCCAAGTAACAGGGGGCGCGGGTCAGCCCCAGCATTTT
NA	TRBJ2-1	TRBV4-2	NA	CASSPLVGFSYNEQFF	TGTGCCAGCAGCCCTCTGGTTGGTTTCTCCTACAATGAGCAGTTCTTC
NA	TRBJ1-1	TRBV4-1	NA	CASSLRRGDTEAFF	TGCGCCAGCAGCCTTCGCCGGGGGGACACTGAAGCTTTCTTT